This section outlines one T cell receptor (beta chain) sequence together with its context. Its antigen is unidentified. The data were obtained in a study of cytomegalovirus exposure and HLA in healthy donors. The CDR3 extends over 15 amino acids. Germline-derived CDR1 and CDR2 are MNHNS and SASEGT. Trimming stripped 0 bases from V and 3 bases from J, with 9 bases between. PCR amplification relied on 60 Vbeta primers (plus 13 Jbeta primers). The protocol was immunoSEQ multiplex PCR, while the TCRdb copy is restricted to in-frame clones and leaves out a portion. Its table lists about 130,000 clones. General observations from the study: Among the CMV-associated chains, three were confirmed in vitro as specific for CMV antigens. Some public TCRs appeared in many individuals, while most sequences were rare.

The V and J genes are TRBV6-1 and TRBJ1-5; the D is unclear. The sequenced material came from PBMCs. This clonotype was sampled from a man aged 30 to 45 in good health and CMV-seronegative. CDR3 bases: TGTGCCAGCAGTGAAGCACGAGAGAACAATCAGCCCCAGCATTTT. As protein: CASSEARENNQPQHF.